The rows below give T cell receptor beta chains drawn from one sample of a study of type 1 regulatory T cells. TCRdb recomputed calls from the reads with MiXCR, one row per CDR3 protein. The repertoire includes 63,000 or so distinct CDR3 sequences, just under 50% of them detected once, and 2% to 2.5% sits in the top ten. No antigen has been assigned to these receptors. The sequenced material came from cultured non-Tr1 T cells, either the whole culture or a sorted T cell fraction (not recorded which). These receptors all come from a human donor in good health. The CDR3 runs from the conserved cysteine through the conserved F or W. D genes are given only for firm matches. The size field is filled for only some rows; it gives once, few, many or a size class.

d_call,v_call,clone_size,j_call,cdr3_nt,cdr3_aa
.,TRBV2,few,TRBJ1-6,TGTGCCAGCACCCCGTACAGGGTTATCGGTTCACCCCTCCACTTT,CASTPYRVIGSPLHF
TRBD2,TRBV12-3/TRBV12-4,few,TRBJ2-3,TGTGCCAGCAGTTTAAGGGCGGGGGGTCTGACAGATACGCAGTATTTT,CASSLRAGGLTDTQYF
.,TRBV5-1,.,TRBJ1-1,TGCGCCAGCAGCTTGGTCGTCCTAGGGAACACTGAAGCTTTCTTT,CASSLVVLGNTEAFF
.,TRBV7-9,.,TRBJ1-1,TGTGCCAGCAGCTCTACGGGGTGGGACACTGAAGCTTTCTTT,CASSSTGWDTEAFF
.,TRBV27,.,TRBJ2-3,TGTGCCAGCAGTTCCAGAGGGGATACGCAGTATTTT,CASSSRGDTQYF
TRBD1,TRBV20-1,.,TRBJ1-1,TGCAGTGCTCCAAGAGCGGGACAGGGGAACACTGAAGCTTTCTTT,CSAPRAGQGNTEAFF
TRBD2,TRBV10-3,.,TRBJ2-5,TGTGCCATCGGCCGATCTAGCGGGGGGTTCCAAGAGACCCAGTACTTC,CAIGRSSGGFQETQYF
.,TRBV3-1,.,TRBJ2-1,TGTGCCAGCAGCCCCAGGGACGGAAGAGACGGTGAGCAGTTCTTC,CASSPRDGRDGEQFF
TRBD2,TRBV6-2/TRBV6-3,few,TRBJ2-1,TGTGCCAGCAGTGTTAGCGGGGGGGGCTACAATGAGCAGTTCTTC,CASSVSGGGYNEQFF
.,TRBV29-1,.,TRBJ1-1,TGCAGCGTTGAGGACGGGAGGGACACTGAAGCTTTCTTT,CSVEDGRDTEAFF
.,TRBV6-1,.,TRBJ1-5,TGTGCCAGCAGTGGTCAATTGGACATAAGCAATCAGCCCCAGCATTTT,CASSGQLDISNQPQHF
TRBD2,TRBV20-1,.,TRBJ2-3,TGCAGTGCTTCGGGACTAGCGGGGAAGGTTGTTACAGATACGCAGTATTTT,CSASGLAGKVVTDTQYF
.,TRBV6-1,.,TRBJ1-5,TGTGCCAGCAGTGAGTCTATGACTATCCCCAATCAGCCCCAGCATTTT,CASSESMTIPNQPQHF
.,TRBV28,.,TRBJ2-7,TGTGCCAGCAGTTTTGGGGGGGGGCTCTTCCCCGGATCCTACGAGCAGTACTTC,CASSFGGGLFPGSYEQYF
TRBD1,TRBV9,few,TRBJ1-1,TGTGCCAGCAGCGTCGGGACAGGGGAGGGAACTGAAGCTTTCTTT,CASSVGTGEGTEAFF
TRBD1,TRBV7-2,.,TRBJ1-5,TGTGCCAGCAGCTTAGCGCGGACAGGGGCTTATCAGCCCCAGCATTTT,CASSLARTGAYQPQHF
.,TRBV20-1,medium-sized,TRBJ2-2,TGCAGTGCTAGAGACGGGTCCACCGGGGAGCTGTTTTTT,CSARDGSTGELFF
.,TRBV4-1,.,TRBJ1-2,TGCGCCAGCAGCCAAGATGGCGGGAGATTCTATGGCTACACCTTC,CASSQDGGRFYGYTF
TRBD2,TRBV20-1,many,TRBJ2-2,TGCAGTGCTAGGGAGGGACTAACGAACACCGGGGAGCTGTTTTTT,CSAREGLTNTGELFF
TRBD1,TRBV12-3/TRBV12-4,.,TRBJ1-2,TGTGCCAGCAGTTTAACGACAGGGGTCGGCTACACCTTC,CASSLTTGVGYTF
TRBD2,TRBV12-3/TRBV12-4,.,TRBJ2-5,TGTGCCAGCAGTTTGTGGGGGGGGATGGAGACCCAGTACTTC,CASSLWGGMETQYF
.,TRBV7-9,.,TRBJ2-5,TGTGCCAGCAGCTTGCCTACTAAGGGCGGCAAAGAGACCCAGTACTTC,CASSLPTKGGKETQYF
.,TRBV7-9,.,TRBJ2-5,TGTGCCAGCAGCTTAGCGTGGGGGGGCGACGACCAAGAGACCCAGTACTTC,CASSLAWGGDDQETQYF
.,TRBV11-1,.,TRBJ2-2,TGTGCCAGCAGCTTGAGGATCGCCGGGGAGCTGTTTTTT,CASSLRIAGELFF
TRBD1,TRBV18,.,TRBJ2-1,TGTGCCAGCTCAGGGACAGGGGATCTCATTTTCTCCTACAATGAGCAGTTCTTC,CASSGTGDLIFSYNEQFF
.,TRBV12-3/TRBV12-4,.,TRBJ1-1,TGTGCCAGCAGTCCCCGGGTGGGCAGGGGATTAACTGAAGCTTTCTTT,CASSPRVGRGLTEAFF
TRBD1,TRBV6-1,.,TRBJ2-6,TGTGCCAGCACGCTAGGGACAGCAGCTGGGGCCAACGTCCTGACTTTC,CASTLGTAAGANVLTF
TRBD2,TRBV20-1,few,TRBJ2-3,TGCAGTGCTCAGCGGGGGGGCACCACAGATACGCAGTATTTT,CSAQRGGTTDTQYF
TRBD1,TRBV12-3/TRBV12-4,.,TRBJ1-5,TGTGCCAGCAGTCCCTCCGGGACAGGGCTCGCGTTGGGCAATCAGCCCCAGCATTTT,CASSPSGTGLALGNQPQHF
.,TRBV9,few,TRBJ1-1,TGTGCCAGCAGCCCCCGGCGTGCTTTCTTT,CASSPRRAFF
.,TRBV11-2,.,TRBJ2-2,TGTGCCAGCAGCTTAGTTATGGTTGCGAACACCGGGGAGCTGTTTTTT,CASSLVMVANTGELFF
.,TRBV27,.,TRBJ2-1,TGTGCCAGCAGTTTAATGGGGAGCTCCTACAATGAGCAGTTCTTC,CASSLMGSSYNEQFF
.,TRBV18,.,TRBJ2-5,TGTGCCAGCTCACCACCTTCCCCTCAAGAGACCCAGTACTTC,CASSPPSPQETQYF